The following is a TCR beta chain sequence with its context. One junction end disagrees with the germline gene, perhaps due to a read error. Using a constant-region primer together with ProtoScript II reverse transcriptase, TCR beta cDNA was made from 500 ng of total RNA. The TCR beta library was amplified through three nested multiplex PCR rounds in a modified ARM-PCR procedure. PCR rounds one and two used TRBV1-TRBV30 forward primers with a C-beta reverse primer for approximately 10 cycles each. TCRdb analysed the multiplex PCR reads with MiXCR anew, one entry per CDR3 protein. The sample lists 320,000 or so distinct CDR3 sequences; over 55% were seen once. The data were taken from a study of tumor-infiltrating lymphocytes in primary liver carcinoma. Blood RNA came from unsorted whole blood; germline DNA was also extracted. CDR3 size: 15 residues.

This TCR derives from a man aged 35 to 55 with primary liver carcinoma and hepatitis B virus infection. Sequencing was performed on peripheral blood. The rearrangement links TRBV12-3 or TRBV12-4 to TRBJ1-6; D gene ambiguous. Written as DNA, the CDR3 is TGTGCCAGCAGGCCCGGGTGGATGGGTAATTCACCCTTCCACTTT. The encoded protein is CASRPGWMGNSPFHF.